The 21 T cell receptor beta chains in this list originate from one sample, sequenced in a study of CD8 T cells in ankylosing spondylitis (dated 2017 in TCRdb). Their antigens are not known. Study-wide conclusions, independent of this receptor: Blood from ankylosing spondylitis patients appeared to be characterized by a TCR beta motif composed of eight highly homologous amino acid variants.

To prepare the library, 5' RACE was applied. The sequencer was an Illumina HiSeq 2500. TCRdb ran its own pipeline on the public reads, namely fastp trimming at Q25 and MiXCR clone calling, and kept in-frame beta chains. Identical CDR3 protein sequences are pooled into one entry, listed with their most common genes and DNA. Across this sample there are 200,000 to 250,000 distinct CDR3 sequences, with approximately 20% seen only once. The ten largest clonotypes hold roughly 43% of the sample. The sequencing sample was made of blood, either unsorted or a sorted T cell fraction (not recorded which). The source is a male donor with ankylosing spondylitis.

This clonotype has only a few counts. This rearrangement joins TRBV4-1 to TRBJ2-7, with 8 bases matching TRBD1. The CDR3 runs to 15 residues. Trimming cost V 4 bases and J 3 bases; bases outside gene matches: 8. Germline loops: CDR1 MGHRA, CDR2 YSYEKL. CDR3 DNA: TGCGCCAGCAGCCTGCGAGGGACAGGCGACTACGAGCAGTACTTC. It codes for CASSLRGTGDYEQYF.

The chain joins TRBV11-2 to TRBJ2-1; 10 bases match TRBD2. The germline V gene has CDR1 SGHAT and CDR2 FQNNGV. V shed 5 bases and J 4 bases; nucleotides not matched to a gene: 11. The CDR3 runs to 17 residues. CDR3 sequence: CASSPPISGGTYNEQFF. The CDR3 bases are TGTGCCAGCAGCCCTCCGATTAGCGGGGGGACTTACAATGAGCAGTTCTTC.

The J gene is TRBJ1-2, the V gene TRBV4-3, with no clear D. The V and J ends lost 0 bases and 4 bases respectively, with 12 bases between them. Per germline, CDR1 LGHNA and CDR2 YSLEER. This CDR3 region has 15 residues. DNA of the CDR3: TGCGCCAGCAGCCAAGATCGCGGCGGGTTCTATGGCTACACCTTC. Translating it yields CASSQDRGGFYGYTF.

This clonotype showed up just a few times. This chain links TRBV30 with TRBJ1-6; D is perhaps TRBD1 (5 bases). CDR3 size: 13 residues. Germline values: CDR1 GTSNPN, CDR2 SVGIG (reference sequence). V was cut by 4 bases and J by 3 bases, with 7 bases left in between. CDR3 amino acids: CAWTDSYNSPLHF. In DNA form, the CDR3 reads TGTGCCTGGACCGACAGCTATAATTCACCCCTCCACTTT.

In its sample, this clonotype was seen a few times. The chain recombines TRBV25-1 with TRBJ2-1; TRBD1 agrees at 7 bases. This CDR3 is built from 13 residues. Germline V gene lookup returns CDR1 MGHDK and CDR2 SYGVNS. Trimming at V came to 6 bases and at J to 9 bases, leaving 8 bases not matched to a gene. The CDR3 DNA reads TGTGCCAGCAGCCTGACAGGGCGGCTTGAGCAGTTCTTC. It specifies CASSLTGRLEQFF.

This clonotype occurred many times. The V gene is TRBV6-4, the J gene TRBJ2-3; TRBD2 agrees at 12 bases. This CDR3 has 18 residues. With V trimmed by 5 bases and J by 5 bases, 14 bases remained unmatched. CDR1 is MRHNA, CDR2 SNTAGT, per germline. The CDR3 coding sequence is TGTGCCAGCAGTCCCTCGCCGATCCTAGCGGGAGGGGGAGATACGCAGTATTTT. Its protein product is CASSPSPILAGGGDTQYF.

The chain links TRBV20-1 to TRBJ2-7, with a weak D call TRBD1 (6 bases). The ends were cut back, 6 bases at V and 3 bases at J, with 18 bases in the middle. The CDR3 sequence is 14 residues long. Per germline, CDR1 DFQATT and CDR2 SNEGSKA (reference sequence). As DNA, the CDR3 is TGCAGTGCAACGGAACCGGGACAATTCTACGAGCAGTACTTC. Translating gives CSATEPGQFYEQYF.

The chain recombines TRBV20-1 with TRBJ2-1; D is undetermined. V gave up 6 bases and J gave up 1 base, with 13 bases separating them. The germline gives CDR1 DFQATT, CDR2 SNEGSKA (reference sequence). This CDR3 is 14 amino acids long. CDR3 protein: CSAISWRSYNEQFF. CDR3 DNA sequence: TGCAGTGCAATATCCTGGCGTTCCTACAATGAGCAGTTCTTC.

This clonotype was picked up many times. CDR3 bases: TGTGCCAGCAGTCCCCCGGGGGTCACTGAAGCTTTCTTT. The encoded protein is CASSPPGVTEAFF. The chain has TRBV12-3 or TRBV12-4 and TRBJ1-1, with D possibly matching TRBD1 (5 bases). This CDR3 comprises 13 residues. The V end lost 5 bases, the J end lost 4 bases, and 11 bases lay between the germline ends.

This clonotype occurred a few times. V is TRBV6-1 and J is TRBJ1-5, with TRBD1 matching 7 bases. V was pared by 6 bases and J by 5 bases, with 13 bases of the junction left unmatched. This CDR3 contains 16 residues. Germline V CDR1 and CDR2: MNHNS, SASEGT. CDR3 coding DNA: TGTGCCAGCAGGTCAGGGGGTAGGTGGCTTGATCAGCCCCAGCATTTT. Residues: CASRSGGRWLDQPQHF.

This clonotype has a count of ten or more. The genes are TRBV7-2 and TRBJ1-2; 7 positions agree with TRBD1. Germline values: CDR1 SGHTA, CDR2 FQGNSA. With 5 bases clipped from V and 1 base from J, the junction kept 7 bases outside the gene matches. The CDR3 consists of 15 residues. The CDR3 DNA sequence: TGTGCCAGCAGCCTCCGGGACAGCCTTAACTATGGCTACACCTTC. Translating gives CASSLRDSLNYGYTF.

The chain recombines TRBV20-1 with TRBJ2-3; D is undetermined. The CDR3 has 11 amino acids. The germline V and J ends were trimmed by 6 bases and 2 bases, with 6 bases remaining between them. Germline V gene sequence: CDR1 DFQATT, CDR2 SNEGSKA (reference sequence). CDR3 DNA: TGCAGTGCCATCGACACAGATACGCAGTATTTT. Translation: CSAIDTDTQYF.

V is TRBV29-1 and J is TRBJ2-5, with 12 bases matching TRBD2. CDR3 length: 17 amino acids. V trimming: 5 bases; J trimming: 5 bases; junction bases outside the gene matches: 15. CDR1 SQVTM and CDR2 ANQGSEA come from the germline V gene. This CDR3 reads CSVLAASGGVPEETQYF. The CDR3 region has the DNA TGCAGCGTTTTAGCGGCTAGCGGGGGGGTACCGGAGGAGACCCAGTACTTC.

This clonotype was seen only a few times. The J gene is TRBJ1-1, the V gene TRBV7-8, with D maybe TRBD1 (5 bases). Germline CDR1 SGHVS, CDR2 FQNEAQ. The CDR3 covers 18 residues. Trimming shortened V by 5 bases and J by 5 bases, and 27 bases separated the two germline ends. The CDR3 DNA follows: TGTGCCAGCAGCCTCGATTTGGCAGGGCCAGCGGCTAGAACTGAAGCTTTCTTT. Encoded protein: CASSLDLAGPAARTEAFF.

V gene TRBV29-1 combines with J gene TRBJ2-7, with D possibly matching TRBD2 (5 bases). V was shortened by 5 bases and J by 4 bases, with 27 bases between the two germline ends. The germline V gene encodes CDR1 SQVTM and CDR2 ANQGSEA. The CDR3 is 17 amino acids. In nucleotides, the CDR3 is TGCAGCGTTATGGCCCCAAGACCGGGCAGCGGAGTTTACGAGCAGTACTTC. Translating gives CSVMAPRPGSGVYEQYF.

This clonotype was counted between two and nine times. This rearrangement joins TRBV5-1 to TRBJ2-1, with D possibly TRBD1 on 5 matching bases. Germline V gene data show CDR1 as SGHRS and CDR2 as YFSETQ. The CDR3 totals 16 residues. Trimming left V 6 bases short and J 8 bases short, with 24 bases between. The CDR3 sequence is CASTLTMQGDMDEQFF. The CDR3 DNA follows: TGCGCCAGCACCCTTACTATGCAGGGTGATATGGATGAGCAGTTCTTC.

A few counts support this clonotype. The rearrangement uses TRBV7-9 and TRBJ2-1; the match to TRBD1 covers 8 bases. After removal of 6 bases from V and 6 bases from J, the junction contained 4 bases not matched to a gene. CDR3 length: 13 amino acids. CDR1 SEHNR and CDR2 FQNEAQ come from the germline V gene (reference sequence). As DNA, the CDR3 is TGTGCCAGCAGAACGGACAGGGTCAATGAGCAGTTCTTC. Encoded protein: CASRTDRVNEQFF.

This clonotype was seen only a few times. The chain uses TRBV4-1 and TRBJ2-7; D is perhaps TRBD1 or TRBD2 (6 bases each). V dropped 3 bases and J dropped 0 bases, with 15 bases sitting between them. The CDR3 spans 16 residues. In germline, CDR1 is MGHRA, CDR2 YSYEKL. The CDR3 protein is CASSQSPGAPSYEQYF. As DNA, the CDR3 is TGCGCCAGCAGCCAGTCTCCGGGGGCGCCCTCCTACGAGCAGTACTTC.

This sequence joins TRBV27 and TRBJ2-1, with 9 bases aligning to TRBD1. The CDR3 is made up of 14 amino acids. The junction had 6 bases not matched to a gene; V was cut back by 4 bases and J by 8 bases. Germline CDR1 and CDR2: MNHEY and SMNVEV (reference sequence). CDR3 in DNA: TGTGCCAGCAGTTGGGGACAGGGTCCGGATGAGCAGTTCTTC. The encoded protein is CASSWGQGPDEQFF.

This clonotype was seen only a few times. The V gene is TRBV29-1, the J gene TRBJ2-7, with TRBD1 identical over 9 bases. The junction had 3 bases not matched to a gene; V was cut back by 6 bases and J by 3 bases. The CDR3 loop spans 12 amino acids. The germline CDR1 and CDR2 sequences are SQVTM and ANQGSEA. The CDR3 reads CSVRTGDYEQYF. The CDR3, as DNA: TGCAGCGTACGGACAGGGGACTACGAGCAGTACTTC.

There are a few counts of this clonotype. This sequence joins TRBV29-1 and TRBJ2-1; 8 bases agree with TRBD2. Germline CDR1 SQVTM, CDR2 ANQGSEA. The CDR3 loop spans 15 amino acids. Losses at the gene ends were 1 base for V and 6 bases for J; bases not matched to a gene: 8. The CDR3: CSVEVAGLATNEQFF. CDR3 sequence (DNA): TGCAGCGTTGAAGTCGCTGGACTAGCAACCAATGAGCAGTTCTTC.